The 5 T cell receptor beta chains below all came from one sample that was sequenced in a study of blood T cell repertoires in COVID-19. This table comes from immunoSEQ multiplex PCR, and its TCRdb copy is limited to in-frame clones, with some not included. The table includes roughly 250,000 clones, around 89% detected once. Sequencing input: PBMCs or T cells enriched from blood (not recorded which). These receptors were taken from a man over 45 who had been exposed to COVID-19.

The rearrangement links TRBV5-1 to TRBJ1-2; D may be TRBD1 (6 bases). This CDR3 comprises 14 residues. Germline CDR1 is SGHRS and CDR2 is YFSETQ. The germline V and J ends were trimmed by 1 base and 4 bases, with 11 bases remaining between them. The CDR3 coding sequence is TGCGCCAGCAGCTTGACAGGGTTGAGCTATGGCTACACCTTC. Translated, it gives CASSLTGLSYGYTF.

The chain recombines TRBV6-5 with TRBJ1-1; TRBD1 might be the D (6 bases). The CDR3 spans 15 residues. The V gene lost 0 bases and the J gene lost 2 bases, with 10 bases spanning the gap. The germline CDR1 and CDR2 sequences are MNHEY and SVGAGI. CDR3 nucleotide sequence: TGTGCCAGCAGTTACTCGCGGACAGTTAACACTGAAGCTTTCTTT. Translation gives CASSYSRTVNTEAFF.

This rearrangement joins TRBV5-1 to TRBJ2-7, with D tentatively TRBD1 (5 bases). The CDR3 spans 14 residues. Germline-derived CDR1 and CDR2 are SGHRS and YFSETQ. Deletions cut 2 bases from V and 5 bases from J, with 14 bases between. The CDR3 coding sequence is TGCGCCAGCAGCTTCCAAGGGGAAGTCAACGAGCAGTACGTC. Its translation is CASSFQGEVNEQYV.

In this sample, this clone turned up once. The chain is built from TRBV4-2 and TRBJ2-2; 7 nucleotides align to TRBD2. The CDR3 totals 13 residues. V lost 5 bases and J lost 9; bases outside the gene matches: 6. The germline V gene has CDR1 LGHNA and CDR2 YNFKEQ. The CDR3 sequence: CASSSRTRRELFF. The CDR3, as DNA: TGTGCCAGCAGCTCCCGGACTAGGAGGGAGCTGTTTTTT.

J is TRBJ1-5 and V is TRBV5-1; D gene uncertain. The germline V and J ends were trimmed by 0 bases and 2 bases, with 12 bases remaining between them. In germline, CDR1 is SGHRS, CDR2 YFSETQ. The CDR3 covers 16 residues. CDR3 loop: CASSLGESKGNQPQHF. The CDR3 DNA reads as TGCGCCAGCAGCTTGGGAGAGAGTAAAGGCAATCAGCCCCAGCATTTT.